This T cell receptor beta chain was identified during a study of T-cell memory formation after mild COVID-19 (dated by TCRdb to the early 2020s). Context from the whole study: TCR sequence clusters from the two donors were largely donor specific. In a couple of donors, T-cell clones that expanded and contracted after mild COVID-19 were tracked by sequencing TCRalpha and TCRbeta repertoires over time. Two young, previously healthy adult volunteers, one female and one male, were included in the cohort.

Ficoll-Paque density gradient centrifugation was the method used to isolate PBMCs. About this clonotype: There is no known antigen for this receptor. The input lacks base qualities; no much larger clone sits a single base away.

The sequencer was an Illumina NovaSeq 6000. TCRalpha and TCRbeta cDNA libraries were built by 5'RACE with constant-segment primers, adding sample barcodes and unique molecular identifiers. Trizol reagent was used to extract RNA from every sample. Libraries were amplified in two PCR steps, with a second sample barcode and Illumina TruSeq adapters added in the second step. Sequencing of libraries was performed on an Illumina NovaSeq with 2 x 150 bp paired-end reads. The original methods were these. Reads were demultiplexed and collapsed into UMI-guided consensus sequences with migec v1.2.7. With mixcr v2.1.11, UMI consensuses were aligned to TRA and TRB V and J templates and assembled into clonotypes. A clonotype was counted as expanded or contracted only if both edgeR and NoisET called the change significant, with noise models trained on biological replicates. For edgeR calls, a false discovery rate-adjusted p below 0.01 and a log2 fold-change threshold of 1 were applied. As an exploratory analysis of dynamics, max-normalized trajectories of the 1000 most abundant clonotypes were examined with PCA combined with hierarchical clustering. Separately sequenced CD4+ and CD8+ repertoires were used to assign a CD4 or CD8 phenotype to each responding clone. Using fastp trimming at Q25 and MiXCR clonotype assembly, TCRdb reanalyzed the public sequencing data and kept in-frame beta chains. Each CDR3 protein gets just one entry, which takes the most common genes and DNA from the rows behind it. The V and J calls come from TCRdb's annotation, not from the publication. This sample lists roughly 250,000 distinct CDR3 sequences; about a sixth were detected once. 3.5% of the sample is taken by the ten largest.

Overall study results and their limits: The detection of some responding clones in pre-infection memory suggests that pre-existing cross-reactive memory T cells joined the SARS-CoV-2 response. Contracting CD4+ clones were found mainly in CM and EM memory subsets, while CD8+ clones were enriched in EMRA. Only a couple of mild cases were covered by the study, and larger cohorts that include severe cases with pre-infection samples were considered necessary. Clones contracting from day 15 to 85 had balanced CD4/CD8 phenotypes, while a second wave expanding from day 15 to 37 was biased towards CD4+. The second-wave clones that peaked on day 37 were not confirmed to be SARS-CoV-2 specific.

Sequencing input: PBMCs or a T cell subset sorted from them (not recorded which). The source is a man aged 18 to 29 who had mild COVID-19 (a few samples of this study predate the infection). The sample titles of this study are shuffled in the database, so cell type and time point are left out; the donor was told from shared clones.

The nucleotide sequence reads TGTGCCAGCAGCTTGTTGCTAGCGGGGGGTCAGGATACGCAGTATTTT. This sequence encodes CASSLLLAGGQDTQYF. The sequence links TRBV5-6 to TRBJ2-3, with TRBD2 matching 11 junction bases. CDR1 SGHDT and CDR2 YYEEEE are derived from the germline V gene. V is trimmed back by 1 base and J by 6 bases, and the junction contains 7 bases that no gene match accounts for. The CDR3 runs 16 amino acids, cysteine and phenylalanine included. The DNA shown is the 48-base CDR3, in frame from base 1.